Each of the 23 T cell receptor beta chains below was sequenced from the same sample in a study of regulatory T cells in long-lasting Graves disease. Researchers made TCR beta libraries by using iRepertoire HTBI primers and running Arm-PCR on CDR3 regions. TCRdb fed the multiplex PCR reads into MiXCR, producing one record per CDR3 protein. This table holds almost 350,000 distinct CDR3 sequences, about 18% found once. The time point is: persistent/refractory GD, antithyroid drugs over 5 years with positive TRAb. PBMC RNA served as the TCR library source. Source: peripheral blood mononuclear cells (PBMCs), taken when the disease was refractory, from a patient treated with antithyroid drugs. The source is a female donor with Graves disease.

This clonotype has just a few counts. The V call is TRBV10-3, the J call TRBJ2-7; D is perhaps TRBD1 (6 bases). V lost 4 bases to trimming and J lost 1 base, with 8 bases between them. Germline loops: CDR1 ENHRY, CDR2 SYGVKD. The CDR3 covers 13 residues. CDR3 protein: CAISGQESYEQYF. The CDR3 DNA reads as TGTGCCATCAGTGGACAGGAGTCCTACGAGCAGTACTTC.

This clonotype has a count of ten or more. J is TRBJ2-5 and V is TRBV7-2, with D uncertain. From germline, CDR1 is SGHTA and CDR2 FQGNSA. This CDR3 contains 14 residues. Trimming stripped 5 bases from V and 0 bases from J, with 10 bases between. CDR3 in amino acids: CASSLEGNQETQYF. The CDR3, as DNA: TGTGCCAGCAGCCTAGAAGGGAACCAAGAGACCCAGTACTTC.

The genes are TRBV7-3 and TRBJ2-1; D is uncertain. The CDR3 has 17 residues. The V gene's germline CDR1 is SGHTA and CDR2 FQGTGA. Deletions cut 1 base from V and 6 bases from J, with 19 bases between. CDR3 loop: CASSLIPTRSKGNEQFF. CDR3 nucleotides: TGTGCCAGCAGCTTAATCCCAACGCGGAGTAAAGGCAATGAGCAGTTCTTC.

This clonotype was seen ten or more times. The chain combines TRBV6-1 with TRBJ1-5; D remains unclear. From germline, CDR1 is MNHNS and CDR2 SASEGT. CDR3 length: 12 residues. Trimming took 6 bases from V and 6 from J, leaving 9 bases between them. In DNA, the CDR3 is TGTGCCAGCAGGAAGGGCGGTCAGCCCCAGCATTTT. Translating gives CASRKGGQPQHF.

This clonotype has ten or more counts. The V and J genes are TRBV28 and TRBJ2-5; D unclear. The CDR3 is 14 amino acids. The V end lost 2 bases, the J end lost 3 bases, and 10 bases lay between the germline ends. Germline V gives CDR1 MDHEN, CDR2 SYDVKM. As DNA, the CDR3 is TGTGCCAGCAGTTTAGTTTCTGGGGAAGAGACCCAGTACTTC. It yields the protein CASSLVSGEETQYF.

This CDR3 is CASSPLQGASGNTGELFF. CDR3 nucleotide sequence: TGTGCCAGCTCACCCCTCCAGGGGGCGAGCGGGAACACCGGGGAGCTGTTTTTT. The rearrangement joins TRBV18 to TRBJ2-2; TRBD1 agrees at 8 bases. The CDR3 runs 18 residues. The V segment lost 3 bases and the J segment 1 base; nucleotides outside the gene matches: 10. Germline V gene lookup returns CDR1 KGHSH and CDR2 LQKENI. Together with reference TRBV18 and TRBJ2-2, the CDR3 gives the full variable domain: NAGVMQNPRHLVRRRGQEARLRCSPMKGHSHVYWYRQLPEEGLKFMVYLQKENIIDESGMPKERFSAEFPKEGPSILRIQQVVRGDSAAYFCASSPLQGASGNTGELFFGEGSRLTVL.

This clonotype turned up a few times. This chain connects TRBV24-1 to TRBJ1-4; D might be TRBD1 (5 bases). There are 14 residues in the CDR3. Germline values: CDR1 KGHDR, CDR2 SFDVKD. V lost 4 bases and J lost 5, with 10 bases in between. The CDR3 here is CATSDPNRNEKLFF. CDR3 in DNA: TGTGCCACCAGTGACCCTAACAGGAATGAAAAACTGTTTTTT.

Comments on this clonotype: A much larger clone differs from this one at a single base, so this may be a read error. This sequence joins TRBV11-2 and TRBJ1-1; 7 nucleotides align to TRBD1. CDR3 length: 16 residues. Germline V lookup: CDR1 SGHAT, CDR2 FQNNGV. CDR3 region: CASSLSRRGGPTEALF. The CDR3 nucleotides read TGTGCCAGCAGCTTGAGCCGTAGAGGGGGCCCCACTGAAGCTCTCTTT.

This chain connects TRBV9 to TRBJ2-7; D call uncertain. Trimming left V 0 bases short and J 2 bases short, with 12 bases between. The CDR3 has 15 residues. CDR1 SGDLS and CDR2 YYNGEE come from the germline V gene. The CDR3 sequence is CASSVGAPPTYEQYF. DNA of the CDR3: TGTGCCAGCAGCGTAGGAGCTCCACCGACCTACGAGCAGTACTTC.

In this sample, this clonotype turned up many times. V gene TRBV11-2 combines with J gene TRBJ2-2; 9 bases agree with TRBD2. CDR1 and CDR2 from the germline V gene are SGHAT and FQNNGV. The CDR3 totals 19 residues. Unmatched junction bases numbered 14, after V lost 1 base and J lost 5 bases. CDR3 DNA: TGTGCCAGCAGCTTAGGCTGGAGGCTAGCGGGGATCCATACCGGGGAGCTGTTTTTT. The encoded protein is CASSLGWRLAGIHTGELFF.

V and J are TRBV7-9 and TRBJ1-1; D is undetermined. This CDR3 comprises 12 residues. From germline, CDR1 is SEHNR and CDR2 FQNEAQ (reference sequence). Trimming removed 5 bases from V and 5 bases from J, with 9 bases in between. CDR3 in amino acids: CASSPETTEAFF. Here the CDR3 DNA reads TGTGCCAGCAGCCCCGAGACAACTGAAGCTTTCTTT.

This clonotype has ten or more counts. The V and J genes are TRBV7-2 and TRBJ1-1; 11 positions match TRBD1. This CDR3 region has 15 residues. Germline V CDR1 and CDR2: SGHTA, FQGNSA. Trimming cost V 4 bases and J 5 bases; bases outside gene matches: 6. Written as DNA, the CDR3 is TGTGCCAGCAGCTCGACCGGGACAGGGGGGACTGAAGCTTTCTTT. Translating gives CASSSTGTGGTEAFF.

The J gene is TRBJ1-2, the V gene TRBV7-9, with a weak D call TRBD1 (6 bases). V lost 5 bases, J lost 13 bases, and 14 bases lay in between. This CDR3 is built from 11 residues. Germline loops: CDR1 SEHNR, CDR2 FQNEAQ (reference sequence). CDR3 amino acids: CASSPRTVSTF. DNA of the CDR3: TGTGCCAGCAGCCCACGGACAGTTTCCACCTTC. The variable domain in full, completed from reference TRBV7-9 and TRBJ1-2, reads DTGVSQNPRHKITKRGQNVTFRCDPISEHNRLYWYRQTLGQGPEFLTYFQNEAQLEKSRLLSDRFSAERPKGSFSTLEIQRTEQGDSAMYLCASSPRTVSTFGSGTRLTVV.

V and J are TRBV7-9 and TRBJ2-5; TRBD2 matches at 8 bases. CDR3 length: 16 residues. Germline CDR1 is SEHNR and CDR2 is FQNEAQ (reference sequence). The ends lost 5 bases at V and 2 bases at J; junction bases unmatched: 10. The CDR3 region has the DNA TGTGCCAGCAGCCCTCGGGGGGGGTTAAGGCAAGAGACCCAGTACTTC. Translated: CASSPRGGLRQETQYF. The complete variable domain, with remaining parts taken from reference TRBV7-9 and TRBJ2-5, reads DTGVSQNPRHKITKRGQNVTFRCDPISEHNRLYWYRQTLGQGPEFLTYFQNEAQLEKSRLLSDRFSAERPKGSFSTLEIQRTEQGDSAMYLCASSPRGGLRQETQYFGPGTRLLVL.

The chain joins TRBV5-5 to TRBJ2-5, with 7 bases matching TRBD1. V was clipped by 2 bases and J by 0 bases; unmatched bases: 10. Per the germline V gene, CDR1 is SGHKS and CDR2 is YYEKEE (reference sequence). This CDR3 is 17 amino acids long. The CDR3 is CASSFPRQGRDQETQYF. In DNA, the CDR3 is TGTGCCAGCAGCTTCCCCCGACAGGGTAGGGACCAAGAGACCCAGTACTTC.

This clonotype appeared many times. The chain is built from TRBV2 and TRBJ2-5; D may correspond to TRBD1 or TRBD2 (5 bases each). CDR3 length: 16 amino acids. Germline assignment: CDR1 SNHLY and CDR2 FYNNEI. Between the trimmed V and J ends, which lost 7 bases and 5 bases, there was a span of 23 bases. The CDR3 loop is CASTLGMSGGMETQYF. The CDR3 DNA reads as TGTGCCAGCACCCTAGGAATGTCTGGGGGAATGGAGACCCAGTACTTC.

The chain recombines TRBV6-2 or TRBV6-3 with TRBJ2-5, with D possibly TRBD2 on 7 matching bases. Germline CDR1 and CDR2: MNHEY and SVGEGT. Trimming removed 2 bases at V and 9 bases at J, with 10 bases between. This CDR3 is 12 amino acids long. This chain's CDR3 is CASSYRGGAQYF. The CDR3 region has the DNA TGTGCCAGCAGTTACAGGGGGGGGGCCCAGTACTTC.

In its sample, this clonotype was seen many times. The V and J genes are TRBV6-1 and TRBJ1-6, with D possibly TRBD1 on 5 matching bases. Germline V gives CDR1 MNHNS, CDR2 SASEGT. V was cut by 5 bases and J by 9 bases, with 17 bases left in between. The CDR3 spans 15 residues. The CDR3 spells CASSRGGGGSSPLHF. The CDR3 DNA reads TGTGCCAGCAGTCGTGGGGGGGGAGGGAGTTCACCCCTCCACTTT.

The chain couples TRBV4-1 to TRBJ1-6, with D maybe TRBD1 (5 bases). Deletions cut 2 bases from V and 0 bases from J, with 8 bases between. The CDR3 consists of 16 residues. The germline V gene encodes CDR1 MGHRA and CDR2 YSYEKL. CDR3 coding DNA: TGCGCCAGCAGCCAACGGGACGGCTCCTATAATTCACCCCTCCACTTT. Translating gives CASSQRDGSYNSPLHF.

The J gene is TRBJ2-3, the V gene TRBV20-1; 8 bases match TRBD2. V shed 8 bases and J 4 bases; nucleotides not matched to a gene: 17. The CDR3 runs to 16 residues. The germline V gene encodes CDR1 DFQATT and CDR2 SNEGSKA (reference sequence). For the CDR3, the DNA is TGCAGTCCCCGGGGAACGGGAGGGCCAAAGGCAGATACGCAGTATTTT. Protein sequence: CSPRGTGGPKADTQYF.

At least ten counts were recorded for this clonotype. The rearrangement uses TRBV7-2 and TRBJ1-6, with TRBD1 as a possible D gene (6 bases). This CDR3 comprises 15 residues. The germline CDR1 and CDR2 sequences are SGHTA and FQGNSA. V lost 4 bases and J 7 bases, leaving 14 bases between the germline ends. CDR3 coding DNA: TGTGCCAGCAGCTCTCAAGGGGGAAGGAATTCACCCCTCCACTTT. Translating it yields CASSSQGGRNSPLHF.

The sample holds many counts of this clonotype. The chain joins TRBV7-8 to TRBJ1-3; possible D gene TRBD1, 5 bases. CDR3 size: 15 residues. The germline V gene encodes CDR1 SGHVS and CDR2 FQNEAQ. Deletions cut 5 bases from V and 0 bases from J, with 11 bases between. In nucleotides, the CDR3 is TGTGCCAGCAGCCCAGGCAGGGTCTCTGGAAACACCATATATTTT. As protein: CASSPGRVSGNTIYF.

The chain employs TRBV12-3 or TRBV12-4 and TRBJ1-5, with D perhaps matching TRBD1 (5 bases). Trimming stripped 3 bases from V and 4 bases from J, with 16 bases between. This CDR3 has 16 amino acids. CDR3 sequence: CASSFGSSGGNQPQHF. The CDR3 DNA reads as TGTGCCAGCAGTTTTGGCTCCTCGGGGGGAAATCAGCCCCAGCATTTT.